This TCR beta chain comes out of a study of T-cell reconstitution after alpha-beta-depleted transplantation in children. This clonotype appeared many times. TCRbeta library preparation incorporated unique molecular identifiers. Each CDR3 protein is one row after TCRdb ran MiXCR on the PCR reads. The sample yields a few hundred thousand distinct CDR3 sequences, approximately 9.9% seen once. Germline V gene sequence: CDR1 SGHDT, CDR2 YYEEEE. The CDR3 runs to 13 residues. Trimming took 3 bases from V and 12 from J; bases not matched to a gene: 10. Sequences were derived from PBMCs from the stem cell graft donor, sampled from the stem cell graft. This TCR derives from a human donor who donated a stem cell graft to a child with SCID. V gene TRBV5-6 combines with J gene TRBJ2-3; the match to TRBD1 covers 7 bases. CDR3 nucleotide sequence: TGTGCCAGCAGCTCTTACGACAGGGTTGCACAGTATTTT. It codes for CASSSYDRVAQYF.